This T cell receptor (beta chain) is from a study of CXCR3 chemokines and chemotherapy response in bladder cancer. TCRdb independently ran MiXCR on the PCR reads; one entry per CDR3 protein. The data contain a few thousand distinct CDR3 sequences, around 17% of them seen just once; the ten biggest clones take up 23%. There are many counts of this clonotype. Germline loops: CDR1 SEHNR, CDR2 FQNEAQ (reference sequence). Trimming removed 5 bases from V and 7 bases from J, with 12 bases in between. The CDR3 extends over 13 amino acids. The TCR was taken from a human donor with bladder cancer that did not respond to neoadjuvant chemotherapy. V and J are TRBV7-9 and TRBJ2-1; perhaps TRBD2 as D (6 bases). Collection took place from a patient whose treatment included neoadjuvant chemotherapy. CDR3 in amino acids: CASSPSGRNEQFF. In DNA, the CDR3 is TGTGCCAGCAGCCCCTCGGGGAGGAATGAGCAGTTCTTC.